These T cell receptor beta chains were read from a single sample in a study of OX40 agonist ivuxolimab in advanced cancers. Assay used: immunoSEQ multiplex PCR; TCRdb lists only in-frame clones, some missing. The table includes approximately 44,000 clones, 86% detected once. The sequenced sample was CD4+ or CD8+ T cells sorted from blood, obtained in a trial of the OX40 agonist ivuxolimab. These receptors were obtained from an adult with an advanced solid tumor such as melanoma, head and neck, liver or kidney cancer. Each CDR3 is given with its conserved first and last residue. A D gene is named only where the DNA matches it firmly. Only some rows state a clone size, as once, few, many or a class for expanded clones.

>.|TRBJ2-7|TRBV9|.
CASSSLGETYEQYF
TGTGCCAGCAGCTCCTTGGGTGAAACCTACGAGCAGTACTTC
>once|TRBJ1-5|TRBV7-6|.
CASSSSPGAGSQPQHF
TGTGCCAGCAGCTCGAGTCCGGGGGCGGGTAGTCAGCCCCAGCATTTT
>once|TRBJ1-5|TRBV19|TRBD1
CASSIGQGAGQPQHF
TGTGCCAGTAGTATTGGGCAGGGGGCAGGGCAGCCCCAGCATTTT
>.|TRBJ2-5|TRBV2|TRBD1
CASRTPGQGSQETQYF
TGTGCCAGCAGGACTCCGGGACAGGGCTCCCAAGAGACCCAGTACTTC
>.|TRBJ1-1|TRBV11-2|.
CASSRPSGTYEWEAFF
TGTGCCAGCAGCCGCCCCTCCGGGACCTACGAGTGGGAAGCTTTCTTT
>.|TRBJ2-5|TRBV6-5|.
CASSYEVGGQETQYF
TGTGCCAGCAGTTACGAGGTTGGGGGCCAAGAGACCCAGTACTTC
>.|TRBJ1-2|TRBV19|.
CASSMEFGPVYGYTF
TGTGCCAGTAGTATGGAGTTCGGGCCAGTTTATGGCTACACCTTC
>.|TRBJ2-3|TRBV5-1|.
CASSLDSGPDTQYF
TGCGCCAGCAGCTTGGATAGTGGTCCAGATACGCAGTATTTT
>.|TRBJ2-2|TRBV5-4|.
CASSLMTGGPELFF
TGTGCCAGCAGCTTGATGACAGGCGGGCCCGAGCTGTTTTTT
>once|TRBJ1-3|TRBV28|TRBD1
CASRWTGEIGNTIYF
TGTGCCAGCAGATGGACAGGAGAAATAGGAAACACCATATATTTT
>few|TRBJ2-7|TRBV7-2|.
CASSLGPGPYEQYF
TGTGCCAGCAGCTTGGGTCCGGGTCCCTACGAGCAGTACTTC
>.|TRBJ1-2|TRBV7-9|TRBD1
CASSLPRGDGYTF
TGTGCCAGCAGCTTACCCAGGGGGGACGGCTACACCTTC
>.|TRBJ1-1|TRBV5-5|.
CASSLKGGQNTEAFF
TGTGCCAGCAGCTTGAAGGGCGGACAGAACACTGAAGCTTTCTTT
>.|TRBJ2-2|TRBV6-5|.
CASRPITGGPGELFF
TGTGCCAGCAGACCTATCACAGGTGGACCCGGGGAGCTGTTTTTT
>.|TRBJ1-5|TRBV19|.
CASRLRGTMHSNQPQHF
TGTGCCAGTAGACTACGCGGGACTATGCATAGCAATCAGCCCCAGCATTTT
>few|TRBJ2-7|TRBV28|.
CASTTSGEQYF
TGTGCCAGCACCACCTCCGGGGAGCAGTACTTC
>.|TRBJ1-1|TRBV18|.
CASSQGIPEAFF
TGTGCCAGCTCTCAGGGTATCCCTGAAGCTTTCTTT
>.|TRBJ2-3|TRBV4-2|.
CASSQRQPPPDTQYF
TGTGCCAGCAGCCAAAGACAGCCCCCGCCGGATACGCAGTATTTT
>.|TRBJ1-1|TRBV6-5|.
CASERGDEAFF
TGTGCCAGCGAGAGAGGAGATGAAGCTTTCTTT
>.|TRBJ2-3|TRBV2|.
CASGPDTQYF
TGTGCCAGCGGACCAGATACGCAGTATTTT
>.|TRBJ1-1|TRBV6-6|.
CASSLGGSEAFF
TGTGCCAGCAGCCTCGGGGGTTCTGAAGCTTTCTTT
>.|TRBJ2-7|TRBV5-4|TRBD1
CASSPPGQKPSYEQYF
TGTGCCAGCAGCCCCCCGGGACAGAAACCGTCCTACGAGCAGTACTTC
>.|TRBJ2-2|TRBV7-7|TRBD2
CASSLKGGGTRITGELFF
TGTGCTAGCAGCTTAAAAGGCGGGGGTACGCGAATCACCGGGGAGCTGTTTTTT
>.|TRBJ2-7|TRBV9|.
CASSEDLNEQYF
TGTGCCAGCAGCGAGGATCTGAACGAGCAGTACTTC
>.|TRBJ2-2|TRBV4-3|TRBD2
CASSPTGTSGFTGELFF
TGCGCCAGCAGCCCCACCGGGACTAGCGGATTCACCGGGGAGCTGTTTTTT
>medium-sized|TRBJ2-1|TRBV2|.
CASSLGEQFF
TGTGCCAGCAGTTTAGGGGAGCAGTTCTTC
>.|TRBJ2-7|TRBV27|.
CASSPGTPNWGSYEQYF
TGTGCCAGCAGTCCGGGGACACCTAATTGGGGATCCTACGAGCAGTACTTC
>once|TRBJ2-1|TRBV14|.
CASSPVQGGGRSNEQFF
TGTGCCAGCAGCCCTGTTCAGGGGGGGGGCCGTTCTAATGAGCAGTTCTTC
>few|TRBJ2-5|TRBV2|.
CASSELDNTQEGETQYF
TGTGCCAGCAGTGAACTGGATAACACCCAAGAGGGAGAGACCCAGTACTTC
>.|TRBJ2-1|TRBV4-3|TRBD2
CASSQQLAGGPSYNEQFF
TGCGCCAGCAGCCAACAACTAGCGGGGGGTCCCTCCTACAATGAGCAGTTCTTC
>few|TRBJ1-5|TRBV6-5|.
CASSRQGNQPQHF
TGTGCCAGCAGTCGTCAGGGGAATCAGCCCCAGCATTTT
>once|TRBJ2-5|TRBV12-5|TRBD1
CASGSSRDRGGETQYF
TGTGCTAGTGGTTCTTCCCGGGACAGGGGTGGGGAGACCCAGTACTTC
>few|TRBJ2-5|TRBV5-5|TRBD1
CASSQATGGAVGETQYF
TGTGCCAGCAGCCAAGCAACAGGGGGCGCGGTGGGAGAGACCCAGTACTTC
>.|TRBJ2-7|TRBV2|TRBD1
CASSDHTGGNEQYF
TGTGCCAGCAGTGACCACACAGGGGGCAACGAGCAGTACTTC
>.|TRBJ1-3|TRBV6-5|.
CASSPDGNTIYF
TGTGCCAGCAGTCCGGATGGAAACACCATATATTTT
>few|TRBJ2-3|TRBV18|TRBD2
CASSSKASGPTDTQYF
TGTGCCAGCTCCTCCAAGGCTAGCGGCCCCACAGATACGCAGTATTTT
>.|TRBJ1-3|TRBV2|.
CASNPTGFSGNTIYF
TGTGCCAGCAACCCGACAGGCTTCTCTGGAAACACCATATATTTT
>.|TRBJ1-2|TRBV5-6|TRBD1
CASSPGTGNYGYTF
TGTGCCAGCAGCCCGGGGACAGGGAACTATGGCTACACCTTC
>.|TRBJ1-1|TRBV28|TRBD1
CASSNIPTGQGALAFF
TGTGCCAGCAGCAATATACCGACGGGACAGGGGGCGCTAGCTTTCTTT
>.|TRBJ1-5|TRBV27|.
CASSPGTWQPQHF
TGTGCCAGCAGTCCCGGGACCTGGCAGCCCCAGCATTTT
>.|TRBJ1-2|TRBV19|.
CASSIGGTAYYGYTF
TGTGCCAGTAGTATAGGGGGAACAGCCTACTATGGCTACACCTTC
>.|TRBJ2-7|TRBV7-9|.
CASSLRHPYEQYF
TGTGCCAGCAGCTTACGGCACCCCTACGAGCAGTACTTC
>.|TRBJ2-3|TRBV11-2|TRBD2
CASSTHIQRGGSTDTQYF
TGTGCCAGCAGCACGCACATTCAGCGGGGGGGAAGCACAGATACGCAGTATTTT
>.|TRBJ2-3|TRBV19|TRBD2
CASSMGGSPGTDTQYF
TGTGCCAGTAGTATGGGAGGGTCCCCCGGCACAGATACGCAGTATTTT
>.|TRBJ2-2|TRBV19|.
CASIPRSNTGELFF
TGTGCCAGTATCCCAAGATCGAACACCGGGGAGCTGTTTTTT